Below, 21 T cell receptor beta chains from the same sample are listed, as sequenced in a study of chemoradiotherapy in HPV16-positive cancers. TCRdb's copy holds only in-frame clones and misses some; the assay was immunoSEQ multiplex PCR. The table has around 30,000 clones, roughly 90% seen once; the top ten hold 3% to 4%. Specimen: blood, collected from a patient who underwent chemoradiotherapy. Receptors were obtained from a human donor with HPV-associated anogenital cancer.

V is TRBV6-6 and J is TRBJ2-2, with TRBD1 as a possible D gene (9 bases). The length of the CDR3 is 16 residues. V was cut by 3 bases and J by 5 bases, with 16 bases left in between. Germline V gene sequence: CDR1 MNHNY, CDR2 SVGAGI (reference sequence). The CDR3 loop is CASSYSGTGRTGELFF. The CDR3 DNA sequence: TGTGCCAGCAGTTATAGCGGGACAGGGAGAACCGGGGAGCTGTTTTTT.

The genes are TRBV11-2 and TRBJ1-2; the match to TRBD1 covers 9 bases. V was pared by 4 bases and J by 0 bases, with 3 bases of the junction left unmatched. The germline V gene encodes CDR1 SGHAT and CDR2 FQNNGV. This CDR3 comprises 15 residues. CDR3 sequence: CASSSWDRANYGYTF. In DNA form, the CDR3 reads TGTGCCAGCAGCTCGTGGGACAGGGCTAACTATGGCTACACCTTC.

The chain joins TRBV27 to TRBJ1-1; no clear D gene. The ends were cut back, 2 bases at V and 1 base at J, with 14 bases in the middle. There are 16 residues in the CDR3. Germline-derived CDR1 and CDR2 are MNHEY and SMNVEV (reference sequence). CDR3 sequence: CASSLARIPGNTEAFF. The DNA for the CDR3 is TGTGCCAGCAGTTTAGCCAGGATCCCTGGGAACACTGAAGCTTTCTTT.

This clone occurred once. V gene TRBV5-1 combines with J gene TRBJ2-5; D is possibly TRBD1 (6 bases). The V end lost 0 bases, the J end lost 1 base, and 10 bases lay between the germline ends. Germline V gene sequence: CDR1 SGHRS, CDR2 YFSETQ. The CDR3 covers 15 residues. The CDR3 bases are TGCGCCAGCAGCTTGGCCCCAGGGGTCCAAGAGACCCAGTACTTC. Its protein product is CASSLAPGVQETQYF.

J is TRBJ2-1 and V is TRBV4-1, with 9 positions matching TRBD1. Germline V gene lookup returns CDR1 MGHRA and CDR2 YSYEKL. The CDR3 contains 16 residues. Trimming took 3 bases from V and 6 from J; bases not matched to a gene: 9. CDR3 DNA: TGCGCCAGCAGCCAGTATCTTAACAGGGGGCTCAATGAGCAGTTCTTC. Amino acids: CASSQYLNRGLNEQFF.

The chain has TRBV7-7 and TRBJ2-7; TRBD2 matches 13 bases. Germline V gene sequence: CDR1 SSHAT, CDR2 FNYEAQ (reference sequence). There are 14 residues in the CDR3. The V and J ends lost 4 bases and 4 bases, in that order; junction bases with no gene match: 1. The CDR3: CASSSGLAGYEQYF. CDR3 DNA: TGTGCCAGCAGCTCGGGACTAGCGGGGTACGAGCAGTACTTC.

This clone was seen a single time. This chain joins TRBV4-1 and TRBJ1-2; possibly TRBD1 for D (5 bases). The ends were cut back, 4 bases at V and 4 bases at J, with 16 bases in the middle. The CDR3 totals 15 residues. CDR1 is MGHRA, CDR2 YSYEKL, per germline. CDR3 region: CASSPREGLSYGYTF. The CDR3 nucleotides read TGCGCCAGCAGCCCCAGGGAAGGGTTGAGCTATGGCTACACCTTC.

The rearrangement links TRBV27 to TRBJ2-3, with D perhaps matching TRBD2 (5 bases). Germline CDR1 is MNHEY and CDR2 is SMNVEV (reference sequence). V was cut by 6 bases and J by 4 bases, with 14 bases left in between. The CDR3 covers 14 residues. CDR3 sequence reads: CASSSWGAPDTQYF. The DNA of the CDR3 is TGTGCCAGCAGCTCATGGGGAGCACCAGATACGCAGTATTTT.

J is TRBJ1-5 and V is TRBV19; the D is unclear. V was cut by 3 bases and J by 3 bases, with 12 bases left in between. The germline gives CDR1 LNHDA, CDR2 SQIVND (reference sequence). The CDR3 is 15 residues long. CDR3 loop: CASSITRNHNQPQHF. CDR3 nucleotides: TGTGCCAGTAGTATCACCAGGAACCACAATCAGCCCCAGCATTTT.

The chain combines TRBV10-3 with TRBJ2-3, with 8 bases matching TRBD1. This CDR3 is 14 amino acids long. V was pared by 6 bases and J by 11 bases, with 13 bases of the junction left unmatched. The germline CDR1 and CDR2 sequences are ENHRY and SYGVKD. The CDR3 here is CAIRPDRQTGGQYF. In DNA form, the CDR3 reads TGTGCCATCAGACCGGACAGGCAAACAGGGGGGCAGTATTTT.

This clone was detected only once. V gene TRBV6-5 combines with J gene TRBJ2-3, with a possible D match to TRBD2 (7 bases). CDR3 length: 14 amino acids. From germline, CDR1 is MNHEY and CDR2 SVGAGI. The V end was cut by 2 bases, the J end by 6 bases, with 12 bases between. CDR3 protein: CASSYRGAGDTQYF. In nucleotides, the CDR3 is TGTGCCAGCAGTTACCGGGGGGCAGGGGATACGCAGTATTTT.

The V and J genes are TRBV5-1 and TRBJ2-6; tentatively, D is TRBD1 or TRBD2 (5 bases each). CDR1 is SGHRS and CDR2 is YFSETQ in the germline V gene. The V end was cut by 6 bases, the J end by 0 bases, with 13 bases between. The CDR3 runs 16 residues. CDR3: CASTGTAVSGANVLTF. CDR3 nucleotide sequence: TGCGCCAGCACGGGGACGGCGGTCTCTGGGGCCAACGTCCTGACTTTC.

The rearrangement uses TRBV4-3 and TRBJ2-7, with D possibly matching TRBD1 (6 bases). Germline-derived CDR1 and CDR2 are LGHNA and YSLEER. The ends were cut back, 0 bases at V and 5 bases at J, with 14 bases in the middle. The CDR3 extends over 15 amino acids. The CDR3 sequence is CASSQDRNRENEQYF. CDR3 nucleotide sequence: TGCGCCAGCAGCCAAGATAGGAACAGGGAAAACGAGCAGTACTTC.

The CDR3 region has the DNA TGTGCCAGCAGCTTGGCCAGACTAGCGGGGACCAATGAGCAGTTCTTC. It yields the protein CASSLARLAGTNEQFF. The chain is built from TRBV5-4 and TRBJ2-1; 11 bases match TRBD2. Germline V CDR1 and CDR2: SGHNT, YYREEE (reference sequence). V was clipped by 0 bases and J by 6 bases; unmatched bases: 5. This CDR3 comprises 16 residues.

This rearrangement joins TRBV6-6 to TRBJ2-1; 8 nucleotides line up with TRBD2. CDR1 MNHNY and CDR2 SVGAGI come from the germline V gene (reference sequence). Trimming removed 2 bases from V and 7 bases from J; junction bases left unmatched: 7. The CDR3 has 15 amino acids. CDR3 nucleotide sequence: TGTGCCAGCAGTTACGGGGCGGGGGGCTTAAATGAGCAGTTCTTC. It yields the protein CASSYGAGGLNEQFF.

This chain joins TRBV19 and TRBJ1-5; 11 nucleotides match TRBD1. Germline CDR1 and CDR2: LNHDA and SQIVND (reference sequence). The CDR3 loop spans 17 amino acids. The V gene end was trimmed by 8 bases and the J gene end by 1 base; junction bases not matched to a gene: 10. CDR3 in DNA: TGTGCCAGTTCGACCGGGACAGGGGGTTGGAGCAATCAGCCCCAGCATTTT. Translated: CASSTGTGGWSNQPQHF.

The V and J genes are TRBV4-2 and TRBJ2-7; possible D gene TRBD1, 7 bases. In germline, CDR1 is LGHNA, CDR2 YNFKEQ. V was clipped by 0 bases and J by 1 base, with 13 bases between them. CDR3 length: 16 amino acids. The CDR3 DNA follows: TGTGCCAGCAGCCAAGATCAGACAGGGAGGTCCTACGAGCAGTACTTC. Protein sequence: CASSQDQTGRSYEQYF.

The chain couples TRBV15 to TRBJ1-1; D unclear. CDR3 length: 15 residues. V lost 2 bases and J 6 bases, leaving 16 bases between the germline ends. Germline lookup yields CDR1 LNHNV and CDR2 YYDKDF (reference sequence). CDR3 DNA sequence: TGTGCCACCAGCAGATGGACGGTAGCCCGCCCTGAAGCTTTCTTT. Amino acids: CATSRWTVARPEAFF.

The genes are TRBV11-3 and TRBJ1-3; D gene uncertain. The CDR3 spans 13 residues. From germline, CDR1 is SGHNT and CDR2 YENEEA. V lost 2 bases and J lost 3, with 5 bases in between. In DNA form, the CDR3 reads TGTGCCAGCAGCTTAAAATTTGGAAACACCATATATTTT. Its translation: CASSLKFGNTIYF.

The gene calls are TRBV27 and TRBJ1-2, with a weak D call TRBD1 (5 bases). The germline V gene encodes CDR1 MNHEY and CDR2 SMNVEV (reference sequence). This CDR3 comprises 15 residues. The V and J ends lost 5 bases and 0 bases respectively, with 13 bases between them. CDR3 amino acids: CASSPRGGTNYGYTF. The CDR3, as DNA: TGTGCCAGCAGTCCCCGGGGGGGAACTAACTATGGCTACACCTTC.

The chain links TRBV7-9 to TRBJ1-4, with D unresolved. The V gene lost 5 bases and the J gene lost 5 bases, with 12 bases spanning the gap. The length of the CDR3 is 14 residues. Germline V lookup: CDR1 SEHNR, CDR2 FQNEAQ (reference sequence). CDR3 region: CASSPWSGNEKLFF. The DNA for the CDR3 is TGTGCCAGCAGCCCATGGAGCGGGAATGAAAAACTGTTTTTT.